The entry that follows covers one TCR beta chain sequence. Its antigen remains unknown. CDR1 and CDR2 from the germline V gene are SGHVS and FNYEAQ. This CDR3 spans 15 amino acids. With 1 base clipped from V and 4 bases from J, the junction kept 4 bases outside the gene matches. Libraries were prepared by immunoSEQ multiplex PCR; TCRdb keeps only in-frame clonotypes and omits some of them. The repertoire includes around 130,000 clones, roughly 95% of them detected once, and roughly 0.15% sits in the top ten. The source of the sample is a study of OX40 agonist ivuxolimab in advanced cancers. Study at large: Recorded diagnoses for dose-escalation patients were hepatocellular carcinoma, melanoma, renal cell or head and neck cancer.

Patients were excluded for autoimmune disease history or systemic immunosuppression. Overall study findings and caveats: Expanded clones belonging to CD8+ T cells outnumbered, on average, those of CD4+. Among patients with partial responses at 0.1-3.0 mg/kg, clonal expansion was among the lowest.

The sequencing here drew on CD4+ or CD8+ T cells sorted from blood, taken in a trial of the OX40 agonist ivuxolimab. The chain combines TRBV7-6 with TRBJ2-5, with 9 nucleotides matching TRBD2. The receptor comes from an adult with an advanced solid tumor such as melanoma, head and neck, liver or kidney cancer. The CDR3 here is CASSLGSGGGETQYF. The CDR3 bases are TGTGCCAGCAGCTTAGGTAGCGGGGGAGGAGAGACCCAGTACTTC.